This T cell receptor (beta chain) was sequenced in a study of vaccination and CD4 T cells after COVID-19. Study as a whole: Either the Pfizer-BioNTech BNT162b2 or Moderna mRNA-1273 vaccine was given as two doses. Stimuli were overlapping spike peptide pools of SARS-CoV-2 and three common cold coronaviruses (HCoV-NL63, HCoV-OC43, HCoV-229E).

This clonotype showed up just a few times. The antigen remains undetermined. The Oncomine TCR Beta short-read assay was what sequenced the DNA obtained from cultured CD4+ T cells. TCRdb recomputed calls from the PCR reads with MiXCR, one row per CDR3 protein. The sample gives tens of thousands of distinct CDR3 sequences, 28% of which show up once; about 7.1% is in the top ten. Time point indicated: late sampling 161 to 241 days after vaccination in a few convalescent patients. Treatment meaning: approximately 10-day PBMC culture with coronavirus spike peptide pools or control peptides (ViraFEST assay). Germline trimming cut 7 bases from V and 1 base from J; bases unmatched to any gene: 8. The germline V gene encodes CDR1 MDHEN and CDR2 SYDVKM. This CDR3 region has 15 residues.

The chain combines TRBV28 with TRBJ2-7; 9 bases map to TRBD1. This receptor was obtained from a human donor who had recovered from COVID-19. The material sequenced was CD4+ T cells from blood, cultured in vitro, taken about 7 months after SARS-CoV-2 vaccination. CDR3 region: CASNPSGTGSYEQYF. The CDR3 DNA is TGTGCCAGCAATCCATCCGGGACAGGGTCCTACGAGCAGTACTTC.